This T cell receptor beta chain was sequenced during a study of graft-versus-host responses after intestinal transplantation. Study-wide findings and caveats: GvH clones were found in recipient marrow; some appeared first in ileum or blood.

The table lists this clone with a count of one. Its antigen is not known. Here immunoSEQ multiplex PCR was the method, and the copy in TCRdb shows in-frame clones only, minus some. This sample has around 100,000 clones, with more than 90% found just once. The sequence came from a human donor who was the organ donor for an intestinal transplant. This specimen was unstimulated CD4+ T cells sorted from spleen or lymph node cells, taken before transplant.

This CDR3 reads CASSLVGREGDEQFF. CDR3 DNA: TGTGCCAGCAGCTTAGTGGGCAGGGAGGGGGATGAGCAGTTCTTC. The chain recombines TRBV7-9 with TRBJ2-1; maybe TRBD2 (7 bases). This CDR3 region has 15 residues. CDR1 is SEHNR, CDR2 FQNEAQ, per germline (reference sequence). V shed 1 base and J shed 8 bases, with 15 bases lying between them.